Listed below are T cell receptor beta chains from one sample, sequenced in a study of shared clonotypes between healthy human individuals. TCRdb's table, derived via immunoSEQ multiplex PCR, lists solely in-frame clones and lacks some. The sample gives roughly 2 million clones, about 94% of which show up once; 0.1% to 0.15% is in the top ten. The specimen was naive CD4+ T cells sorted from blood. The receptors shown here come from a man aged 18 to 29 in good health. Both conserved end residues are part of each CDR3. A D gene is named only where the DNA matches it firmly. Clone size is shown for a subset of rows, as once, few, many or a class of expanded clone.

J | D | size | V | DNA | CDR3
TRBJ1-3 | . | . | TRBV25-1 | TGTGCCAGCAGCAACCAGGGGATTCACGGGAACACCATATATTTT | CASSNQGIHGNTIYF
TRBJ2-7 | TRBD2 | . | TRBV7-2 | TGTGCCAGCAGCAGGGGACTACCCGTTGGGAACGAGCAGTACTTC | CASSRGLPVGNEQYF
TRBJ2-2 | TRBD1 | . | TRBV30 | TGTGCCTGGAGTGAGGCAACAGGGGGCATGACCGGGGAGCTGTTTTTT | CAWSEATGGMTGELFF
TRBJ1-6 | . | . | TRBV9 | TGTGCCAGCAGCGTAGGTCCAGGGTTAAATTCACCCCTCCACTTT | CASSVGPGLNSPLHF
TRBJ1-6 | . | . | TRBV6-5 | TGTGCCAGCACCCCCCCCGGTTATAATTCACCCCTCCACTTT | CASTPPGYNSPLHF
TRBJ1-2 | . | . | TRBV6-1 | TGTGCCAGCAGTGAGGGCTATGGCTACACCTTC | CASSEGYGYTF
TRBJ1-2 | . | . | TRBV19 | TGTGCCAGTAGTAGCGCCGGGACGGCGATCGTTGGCTACACCTTC | CASSSAGTAIVGYTF
TRBJ2-7 | TRBD1 | . | TRBV4-1 | TGCGCCAGCAGCCAAGGGGACAGGCCACCCTACGAGCAGTACTTC | CASSQGDRPPYEQYF
TRBJ1-6 | . | . | TRBV7-2 | TGTGCCAGCAGCTCAGGGAGCTCCTATAATTCACCCCTCCACTTT | CASSSGSSYNSPLHF
TRBJ2-7 | . | . | TRBV10-2 | TGCGCCAGCAGGGGGTCGCAAGAGGCGGCTGAGCAGTACTTC | CASRGSQEAAEQYF
TRBJ1-2 | . | . | TRBV29-1 | TGCAGCGTTGAATCTGGACTGAGGGATGGCTACACCTTC | CSVESGLRDGYTF
TRBJ1-6 | TRBD1 | once | TRBV30 | TGTGCCTGGAGTGGCCGGGACAGTAATTCACCCCTCCACTTT | CAWSGRDSNSPLHF
TRBJ2-7 | TRBD1 | . | TRBV28 | TGTGCCAGTACGGGACAGAACCCCTACGAGCAGTACTTC | CASTGQNPYEQYF
TRBJ2-2 | . | . | TRBV11-3 | TGTGCCAGCAGCCACGGGGGCGGGGAGCTGTTTTTT | CASSHGGGELFF
TRBJ2-7 | TRBD2 | . | TRBV6-5 | TGTGCCAGCACCCCGGGGGGGCGAGTAAACGAGCAGTACTTC | CASTPGGRVNEQYF
TRBJ2-7 | TRBD2 | . | TRBV6-5 | TGTGCCAGCCGACGGGGTGGGGGAGGGTCCTACGAGCAGTACTTC | CASRRGGGGSYEQYF
TRBJ1-2 | . | once | TRBV15 | TGTGCCACCGGCTTGGGGGTGACAGCCTATGGCTACACCTTC | CATGLGVTAYGYTF
TRBJ2-2 | . | . | TRBV28 | TGTGCCAGCTACGCCATCGGGGAGCTGTTTTTT | CASYAIGELFF
TRBJ1-5 | . | few | TRBV27 | TGTGCCAGCAGTATACAGGGTCAAGGCAATCAGCCCCAGCATTTT | CASSIQGQGNQPQHF
TRBJ1-1 | TRBD1 | . | TRBV6-5 | TGTGCCAGCAGGACCACGACAGGGAGGGTTGAAGCTTTCTTT | CASRTTTGRVEAFF
TRBJ2-7 | TRBD1 | . | TRBV6-1 | TGTGCCAGCAGTGAAGGCCTAGGGACAGGGGACGAGCAGTACTTC | CASSEGLGTGDEQYF
TRBJ2-5 | TRBD1 | . | TRBV18 | TGTGCCAGCTCGCAAAACAGGGGGCCGTGGGAGACCCAGTACTTC | CASSQNRGPWETQYF
TRBJ1-5 | . | . | TRBV25-1 | TGTGCCAGCAGTGAAGGGGGACCCGACAATCAGCCCCAGCATTTT | CASSEGGPDNQPQHF
TRBJ2-5 | TRBD2 | . | TRBV18 | TGTGCCAGCTCACCACTAGCGGGAGAGGAGACCCAGTACTTC | CASSPLAGEETQYF
TRBJ1-6 | . | few | TRBV30 | TGTGCCTGGAGTGCGAATTCACCCCTCCACTTT | CAWSANSPLHF
TRBJ2-7 | TRBD1 | . | TRBV6-1 | TGTGCCACGAAACTTGGACAGGGGAGCTACGAGCAGTACTTC | CATKLGQGSYEQYF
TRBJ2-7 | . | . | TRBV10-3 | TGTGCCATCAGTGAGGGTACCGGTGGGGAGCAGTACTTC | CAISEGTGGEQYF
TRBJ2-7 | TRBD2 | . | TRBV9 | TGTGCCAGCAGCACTAGCGGGAGGGCCGACGAGCAGTACTTC | CASSTSGRADEQYF
TRBJ2-3 | . | . | TRBV5-1 | TGCGCCAGCAGCTTCCAGATTAGCACAGATACGCAGTATTTT | CASSFQISTDTQYF
TRBJ1-2 | . | once | TRBV7-8 | TGTGCCAGCAGCTTAGAATCGGGGGTCGCCTATGGCTACACCTTC | CASSLESGVAYGYTF
TRBJ1-2 | . | once | TRBV6-5 | TGTGCCAGCAGAACTTCTACCGTGGGGGGAAATGGCTACACCTTC | CASRTSTVGGNGYTF
TRBJ1-5 | TRBD1 | . | TRBV29-1 | TGCAGCGTGGGACAGGGGGCCGGTCAGCCCCAGCATTTT | CSVGQGAGQPQHF